A selection of T cell receptor beta chains follows, all from one sample in a study of vaccination and CD4 T cells after COVID-19. Their antigens are not known. TCRdb used MiXCR to reprocess the PCR reads, holding one entry per CDR3 protein. The sample consists of roughly 9,800 distinct CDR3 sequences, roughly 35% of them appearing once. What was sequenced was CD4+ T cells from blood, cultured in vitro. The source is a human donor in good health. CDR3s include the opening cysteine and the closing phenylalanine or tryptophan. Each record gives: CDR3 DNA, CDR3 protein, D gene, V gene, J gene, clone size. A D gene is named only where the DNA matches it firmly. Expanded clones get a size class; other rows say once, few or many, or leave the size out.

cdr3_nt: TGTGCCAGCAGTTACCTCGGCAGACAAGAGACCCAGTACTTC
cdr3_aa: CASSYLGRQETQYF
d_call: NA
v_call: TRBV6-5
j_call: TRBJ2-5
clone_size: few

cdr3_nt: TGTGCCAGCAGTGAAAAAATGGCAGGGAGGCATGGCTACACCTTC
cdr3_aa: CASSEKMAGRHGYTF
d_call: NA
v_call: TRBV2
j_call: TRBJ1-2
clone_size: NA

cdr3_nt: TGTGCCAGCAGCTCACGGACAGGACCATATGGCTACACCTTC
cdr3_aa: CASSSRTGPYGYTF
d_call: TRBD1
v_call: TRBV7-2
j_call: TRBJ1-2
clone_size: few

cdr3_nt: TGTGCCAGCAGTTACGTCCCGCGGGGAGTCTATGGCTACACCTTC
cdr3_aa: CASSYVPRGVYGYTF
d_call: NA
v_call: TRBV6-5
j_call: TRBJ1-2
clone_size: few

cdr3_nt: TGTGCCAGCAGCTGGGGGGAGACCCAGTACTTC
cdr3_aa: CASSWGETQYF
d_call: NA
v_call: TRBV11-2
j_call: TRBJ2-5
clone_size: NA

cdr3_nt: TGTGCCAGTAGTATGAAAGATAGCAATCAGCCCCAGCATTTT
cdr3_aa: CASSMKDSNQPQHF
d_call: NA
v_call: TRBV19
j_call: TRBJ1-5
clone_size: few

cdr3_nt: TGTGCCAGCAGTCTCCAACAGGGCCGAACTTACGAGCAGTACTTC
cdr3_aa: CASSLQQGRTYEQYF
d_call: NA
v_call: TRBV27
j_call: TRBJ2-7
clone_size: NA

cdr3_nt: TGTGCCAGCAGCTTGGAGGCCGGACGTGGTTTTGAGCAGTACTTC
cdr3_aa: CASSLEAGRGFEQYF
d_call: NA
v_call: TRBV5-4
j_call: TRBJ2-7
clone_size: few

cdr3_nt: TGCGCCAGCAGCCAAGCTAGGGGCGGCGAGCAGTACTTC
cdr3_aa: CASSQARGGEQYF
d_call: NA
v_call: TRBV4-3
j_call: TRBJ2-7
clone_size: medium-sized

cdr3_nt: TGCAGTGCCCCTTGGGTGGGAACTGAAGCTTTCTTT
cdr3_aa: CSAPWVGTEAFF
d_call: NA
v_call: TRBV20-1
j_call: TRBJ1-1
clone_size: large

cdr3_nt: TGTGCCAGTAGTTGGACAGGTGGCTACGAGCAGTACTTC
cdr3_aa: CASSWTGGYEQYF
d_call: TRBD1
v_call: TRBV19
j_call: TRBJ2-7
clone_size: NA

cdr3_nt: TGTGCCAGCAGTTACACGGATGGCTATGGCCACACCTTC
cdr3_aa: CASSYTDGYGHTF
d_call: NA
v_call: TRBV7-9
j_call: TRBJ1-2
clone_size: NA

cdr3_nt: TGTGCCACCAGTGATCCCCGTTTTGGCGGAGGCAATCAGCCCCAGCATTTT
cdr3_aa: CATSDPRFGGGNQPQHF
d_call: NA
v_call: TRBV24-1
j_call: TRBJ1-5
clone_size: NA

cdr3_nt: TGTGCCACCAGTCGACAGGGGATACAAGAGACCCAGTACTTC
cdr3_aa: CATSRQGIQETQYF
d_call: TRBD1
v_call: TRBV24-1
j_call: TRBJ2-5
clone_size: few

cdr3_nt: TGTGCCAGTAGGCCGGGACAGAATCAGCCTGAAGCTTTCTTT
cdr3_aa: CASRPGQNQPEAFF
d_call: TRBD1
v_call: TRBV19
j_call: TRBJ1-1
clone_size: few

cdr3_nt: TGTGCCAGCAGCTACCGGGACACAACCGGGGAGCTGTTTTTT
cdr3_aa: CASSYRDTTGELFF
d_call: NA
v_call: TRBV5-4
j_call: TRBJ2-2
clone_size: NA

cdr3_nt: TGTGCCAGCAGACGGACAGGCAATAGCAATCAGCCCCAGCATTTT
cdr3_aa: CASRRTGNSNQPQHF
d_call: TRBD1
v_call: TRBV6-1
j_call: TRBJ1-5
clone_size: NA

cdr3_nt: TGTGCCATCAGTGACCCAAAAGGACTAGCGGGACAGGAGACCCAGTACTTC
cdr3_aa: CAISDPKGLAGQETQYF
d_call: TRBD2
v_call: TRBV10-3
j_call: TRBJ2-5
clone_size: few

cdr3_nt: TGTGCCAGCAGTGGGGGGTCGGCCCAGTACTTC
cdr3_aa: CASSGGSAQYF
d_call: NA
v_call: TRBV12-3/TRBV12-4
j_call: TRBJ2-5
clone_size: NA

cdr3_nt: TGTGCCAGCAGCTTAGGAGTACAACAAGAGACCCAGTACTTC
cdr3_aa: CASSLGVQQETQYF
d_call: NA
v_call: TRBV11-2
j_call: TRBJ2-5
clone_size: NA

cdr3_nt: TGTGCCAGCTCACCACTGGGACAGGGGGCGCTTTGGAACACTGAAGCTTTCTTT
cdr3_aa: CASSPLGQGALWNTEAFF
d_call: TRBD1
v_call: TRBV18
j_call: TRBJ1-1
clone_size: NA

cdr3_nt: TGTGCCAGCAGAAGGGGCCAAGAGACCCAGTACTTC
cdr3_aa: CASRRGQETQYF
d_call: NA
v_call: TRBV6-1
j_call: TRBJ2-5
clone_size: few

cdr3_nt: TGTGCCAGCAGTTCGGGACAGGGCAATTCACCCCTCCACTTT
cdr3_aa: CASSSGQGNSPLHF
d_call: TRBD1
v_call: TRBV6-2/TRBV6-3
j_call: TRBJ1-6
clone_size: few

cdr3_nt: TGTGCCAGCAGCTTAGGAGAGACCGCGAATTCACCCCTCCACTTT
cdr3_aa: CASSLGETANSPLHF
d_call: NA
v_call: TRBV7-7
j_call: TRBJ1-6
clone_size: NA

cdr3_nt: TGTGCCAGCAGCAACACGTTCACAGATACGCAGTATTTT
cdr3_aa: CASSNTFTDTQYF
d_call: NA
v_call: TRBV6-1
j_call: TRBJ2-3
clone_size: few

cdr3_nt: TGCAGTGCTAGGGCCTCCTACGGGGGGATTATATACGAGCAGTACTTC
cdr3_aa: CSARASYGGIIYEQYF
d_call: TRBD2
v_call: TRBV20-1
j_call: TRBJ2-7
clone_size: NA

cdr3_nt: TGTGCCACCAGTGATACGACAGGGGGCGGTCAGCCCCAGCATTTT
cdr3_aa: CATSDTTGGGQPQHF
d_call: TRBD1
v_call: TRBV24-1
j_call: TRBJ1-5
clone_size: NA

cdr3_nt: TGTGCCAGCAGCAGAACAGGACTAGCGGGGGGGGTCGGCACAGATACGCAGTATTTT
cdr3_aa: CASSRTGLAGGVGTDTQYF
d_call: TRBD2
v_call: TRBV7-2
j_call: TRBJ2-3
clone_size: few

cdr3_nt: TGTGCCAGCACTATAATGACAGCCTACGAGCAGTACTTC
cdr3_aa: CASTIMTAYEQYF
d_call: NA
v_call: TRBV2
j_call: TRBJ2-7
clone_size: few

cdr3_nt: TGTGCCAGCAGTGTCGAGCCGAACACTGAAGCTTTCTTT
cdr3_aa: CASSVEPNTEAFF
d_call: NA
v_call: TRBV6-4
j_call: TRBJ1-1
clone_size: few

cdr3_nt: TGCAGCGTAAGCGAGGTGGCATTAGCGGACACTGAAGCTTTCTTT
cdr3_aa: CSVSEVALADTEAFF
d_call: NA
v_call: TRBV29-1
j_call: TRBJ1-1
clone_size: NA

cdr3_nt: TGTGCCAGCAGACCCGGGACAGTAAAAGCTTTCTTT
cdr3_aa: CASRPGTVKAFF
d_call: TRBD1
v_call: TRBV6-1
j_call: TRBJ1-1
clone_size: NA

cdr3_nt: TGTGCCAGCAGTTTGGACAGTCTAAAGACCCAGTACTTC
cdr3_aa: CASSLDSLKTQYF
d_call: NA
v_call: TRBV12-3/TRBV12-4
j_call: TRBJ2-5
clone_size: NA

cdr3_nt: TGTGCCAGCAGTGAAGTGGTGCAGTTCTTC
cdr3_aa: CASSEVVQFF
d_call: NA
v_call: TRBV6-1
j_call: TRBJ2-1
clone_size: NA

cdr3_nt: TGTGCCAGCAGCGAGGTGTCACCTTCTTACACTGAAGCTTTCTTT
cdr3_aa: CASSEVSPSYTEAFF
d_call: NA
v_call: TRBV6-1
j_call: TRBJ1-1
clone_size: NA

cdr3_nt: TGCGCCAGCAGCGCCCTCCTGGGGCGGTTGAACACTGAAGCTTTCTTT
cdr3_aa: CASSALLGRLNTEAFF
d_call: NA
v_call: TRBV10-2
j_call: TRBJ1-1
clone_size: NA

cdr3_nt: TGTGCCAGCAGTAAGAGCGGGGGGGTTGGGAATGAGCAGTTCTTC
cdr3_aa: CASSKSGGVGNEQFF
d_call: TRBD2
v_call: TRBV6-2/TRBV6-3
j_call: TRBJ2-1
clone_size: few

cdr3_nt: TGCGCCAGCAGCTTGGGAGTCGACTCCTACGAGCAGTACTTC
cdr3_aa: CASSLGVDSYEQYF
d_call: NA
v_call: TRBV5-1
j_call: TRBJ2-7
clone_size: NA

cdr3_nt: TGTGCCAGCAGTAGGGGACAGGGTCTTGGAGCTTTCTTT
cdr3_aa: CASSRGQGLGAFF
d_call: TRBD1
v_call: TRBV12-3/TRBV12-4
j_call: TRBJ1-1
clone_size: few

cdr3_nt: TGTGCCACCAGCACCGGTTTAGGACGGTTGGAGCAGTACTTC
cdr3_aa: CATSTGLGRLEQYF
d_call: NA
v_call: TRBV15
j_call: TRBJ2-7
clone_size: NA